A single sample gave rise to the 15 T cell receptor beta chains below, sequenced in a study of cytomegalovirus exposure and HLA in healthy donors. Assay used: immunoSEQ multiplex PCR; TCRdb lists only in-frame clones, some missing. The repertoire includes around 60,000 clones, approximately 90% of them detected once, and 1% to 1.5% sits in the top ten. Material for sequencing was PBMCs. These receptors originate from a woman aged 18-29 years in good health and CMV-seronegative.

The rearrangement joins TRBV5-8 to TRBJ1-2; D is unresolved. The CDR3 is made up of 14 amino acids. CDR1 and CDR2 (germline): SGHTS, YDEGEE. Trimming removed 4 bases from V and 4 bases from J, with 14 bases in between. As DNA, the CDR3 is TGTGCCAGCAGCCCTTCTGACACGTTCTATGGCTACACCTTC. The encoded protein is CASSPSDTFYGYTF.

This chain uses TRBV7-2 with TRBJ2-5; D remains unclear. Trimming removed 5 bases from V and 5 bases from J, with 9 bases in between. The CDR3 extends over 12 amino acids. The V gene's germline CDR1 is SGHTA and CDR2 FQGNSA. CDR3 amino acids: CASSPLEETQYF. CDR3 coding DNA: TGTGCCAGCAGCCCACTTGAGGAGACCCAGTACTTC.

The chain links TRBV2 to TRBJ1-2; tentatively, D is TRBD1 (6 bases). Germline-derived CDR1 and CDR2 are SNHLY and FYNNEI. This CDR3 has 12 amino acids. Trimming took off 7 bases at V and 3 bases at J, with 9 bases between the two ends. CDR3 region: CASKWGHYGYTF. CDR3 nucleotides: TGTGCCAGCAAGTGGGGGCACTATGGCTACACCTTC.

The J gene is TRBJ2-5, the V gene TRBV4-2, with 12 bases matching TRBD2. Trimming at V came to 1 base and at J to 6 bases, leaving 6 bases not matched to a gene. Germline CDR1 LGHNA, CDR2 YNFKEQ. The CDR3 consists of 16 residues. The CDR3 sequence: CASSQGSSGGVKTQYF. DNA for the CDR3: TGTGCCAGCAGCCAAGGTTCTAGCGGGGGGGTCAAGACCCAGTACTTC.

The rearrangement uses TRBV6-4 and TRBJ2-1, with 14 bases matching TRBD2. Germline assignment: CDR1 MRHNA and CDR2 SNTAGT. V shed 6 bases and J 4 bases; nucleotides not matched to a gene: 5. This CDR3 is built from 16 residues. Here the CDR3 reads CASSLTSGGGYNEQFF. The CDR3 DNA is TGTGCCAGCAGCTTGACTAGCGGGGGGGGATACAATGAGCAGTTCTTC.

The chain joins TRBV6-5 to TRBJ1-3; a possible D gene is TRBD1 (6 bases). This CDR3 is built from 15 residues. Trimming left V 5 bases short and J 0 bases short, with 11 bases between. From germline, CDR1 is MNHEY and CDR2 SVGAGI. The CDR3 DNA reads as TGTGCCAGCAGTCGTCAGGGGATCTCTGGAAACACCATATATTTT. Its protein is CASSRQGISGNTIYF.

V usage is TRBV11-2 and J usage is TRBJ2-2; 7 bases align to TRBD2. V lost 4 bases, J lost 2 bases, and 10 bases stayed unmatched. Germline CDR1 reads SGHAT; CDR2 reads FQNNGV. The CDR3 covers 17 residues. CDR3 nucleotide sequence: TGTGCCAGCAGCTCCTACCGGACTAGTTTTAACACCGGGGAGCTGTTTTTT. Translating it yields CASSSYRTSFNTGELFF.

The rearrangement links TRBV7-9 to TRBJ2-5, with unresolved D. Germline CDR1 reads SEHNR; CDR2 reads FQNEAQ (reference sequence). This CDR3 is built from 15 residues. V dropped 1 base and J dropped 0 bases, with 9 bases sitting between them. The CDR3 DNA is TGTGCCAGCAGCTTAGGAATCGGGTACCAAGAGACCCAGTACTTC. Translated: CASSLGIGYQETQYF. The full variable domain, its missing parts supplied by reference TRBV7-9 and TRBJ2-5, is DTGVSQNPRHKITKRGQNVTFRCDPISEHNRLYWYRQTLGQGPEFLTYFQNEAQLEKSRLLSDRFSAERPKGSFSTLEIQRTEQGDSAMYLCASSLGIGYQETQYFGPGTRLLVL.

CDR3 nucleotide sequence: TGTGCCAGCGGGACCAAGGGGGCCAATCAGCCCCAGCATTTT. This translates into CASGTKGANQPQHF. The rearrangement uses TRBV21-1 and TRBJ1-5; the table gives TRBD1 as D, unverified against the DNA. TRBV21-1 is marked as a pseudogene. The CDR3 is 14 amino acids.

V usage is TRBV6-6 and J usage is TRBJ1-2; 7 bases align to TRBD1. The length of the CDR3 is 14 residues. With V trimmed by 4 bases and J by 6 bases, 8 bases remained unmatched. Germline CDR1 is MNHNY and CDR2 is SVGAGI (reference sequence). The CDR3 sequence is CASSSRQGLDGYTF. The DNA of the CDR3 is TGTGCCAGCAGTTCTCGACAGGGACTAGATGGCTACACCTTC.

V and J are TRBV27 and TRBJ1-1, with D unclear. The germline V and J ends were trimmed by 6 bases and 3 bases, with 17 bases remaining between them. The CDR3 has 15 residues. Germline lookup yields CDR1 MNHEY and CDR2 SMNVEV (reference sequence). CDR3 amino acids: CASSPIGGGHTEAFF. The CDR3 DNA is TGTGCCAGCAGCCCAATCGGAGGTGGGCACACTGAAGCTTTCTTT.

The J gene is TRBJ2-6, the V gene TRBV2, with D perhaps TRBD1 (5 bases). V lost 6 bases and J 0 bases, leaving 9 bases between the germline ends. CDR1 is SNHLY and CDR2 is FYNNEI in the germline V gene. This CDR3 contains 15 residues. The CDR3 reads CASRDKASGANVLTF. In DNA form, the CDR3 reads TGTGCCAGCAGGGACAAGGCCTCTGGGGCCAACGTCCTGACTTTC.

The chain joins TRBV2 to TRBJ1-2, with D unclear. Germline lookup yields CDR1 SNHLY and CDR2 FYNNEI. The CDR3 extends over 15 amino acids. The V and J ends lost 7 bases and 4 bases respectively, with 19 bases between them. For the CDR3, the DNA is TGTGCCAGCATTCTAGGTCGGGGTCTGGCCTATGGCTACACCTTC. The encoded protein is CASILGRGLAYGYTF.

In its sample, this clone was seen once. The rearrangement links TRBV19 to TRBJ2-1, with D tentatively TRBD1 (6 bases). V gave up 3 bases and J gave up 3 bases, with 15 bases separating them. Germline CDR1 and CDR2: LNHDA and SQIVND (reference sequence). The CDR3 consists of 16 residues. The CDR3 region has the DNA TGTGCCAGTAGTATCTCAAGGGGGTCGATCTACAATGAGCAGTTCTTC. Amino acids: CASSISRGSIYNEQFF.

V usage is TRBV11-3 and J usage is TRBJ1-1; TRBD1 is a possible D gene (5 bases). The V gene lost 2 bases and the J gene lost 5 bases, with 15 bases spanning the gap. Germline CDR1 and CDR2: SGHNT and YENEEA. The CDR3 loop spans 15 amino acids. CDR3: CASSLFVGAPTEAFF. DNA of the CDR3: TGTGCCAGCAGCTTATTTGTAGGGGCGCCAACTGAAGCTTTCTTT.